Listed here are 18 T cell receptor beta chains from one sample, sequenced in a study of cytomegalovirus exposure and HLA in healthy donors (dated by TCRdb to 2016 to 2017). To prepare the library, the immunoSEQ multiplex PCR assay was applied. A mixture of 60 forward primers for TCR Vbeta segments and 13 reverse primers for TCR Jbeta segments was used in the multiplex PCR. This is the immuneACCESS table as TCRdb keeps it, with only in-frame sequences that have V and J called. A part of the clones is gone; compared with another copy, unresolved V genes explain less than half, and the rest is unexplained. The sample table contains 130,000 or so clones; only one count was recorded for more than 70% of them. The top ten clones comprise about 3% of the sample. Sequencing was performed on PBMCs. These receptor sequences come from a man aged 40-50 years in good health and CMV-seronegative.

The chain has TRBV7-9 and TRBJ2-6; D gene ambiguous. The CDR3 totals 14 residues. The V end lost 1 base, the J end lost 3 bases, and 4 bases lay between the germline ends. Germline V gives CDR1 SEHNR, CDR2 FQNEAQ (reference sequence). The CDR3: CASSLVLGANVLTF. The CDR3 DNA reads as TGTGCCAGCAGCTTAGTCCTTGGGGCCAACGTCCTGACTTTC.

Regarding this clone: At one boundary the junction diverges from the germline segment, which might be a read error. The CDR3 sequence is CATSRGDRGSCEQYF. The CDR3, as DNA: TGTGCCACCAGCAGGGGGGACAGGGGGTCCTGCGAGCAGTACTTC. V usage is TRBV15 and J usage is TRBJ2-7, with 11 bases that match TRBD1. CDR1 LNHNV and CDR2 YYDKDF come from the germline V gene (reference sequence). The CDR3 has 15 residues.

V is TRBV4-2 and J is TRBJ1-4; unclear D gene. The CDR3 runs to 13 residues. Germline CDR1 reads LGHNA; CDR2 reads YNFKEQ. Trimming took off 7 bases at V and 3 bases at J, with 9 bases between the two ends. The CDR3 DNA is TGTGCCAGCACCCCGTTCGCTAATGAAAAACTGTTTTTT. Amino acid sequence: CASTPFANEKLFF.

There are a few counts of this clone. Written as DNA, the CDR3 is TGTGCCAGCAGTGAGCGGGGTCTAGATTACGAAAAACTGTTTTTT. It specifies CASSERGLDYEKLFF. This sequence joins TRBV2 and TRBJ1-4; D call uncertain. The V gene's germline CDR1 is SNHLY and CDR2 FYNNEI. The CDR3 runs to 15 residues. Trimming removed 3 bases at V and 8 bases at J, with 16 bases between.

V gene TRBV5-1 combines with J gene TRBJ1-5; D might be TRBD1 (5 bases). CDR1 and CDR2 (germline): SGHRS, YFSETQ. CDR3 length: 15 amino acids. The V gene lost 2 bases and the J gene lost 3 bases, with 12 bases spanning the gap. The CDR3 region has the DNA TGCGCCAGCAGCTTTACCGGACACCCCAATCAGCCCCAGCATTTT. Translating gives CASSFTGHPNQPQHF.

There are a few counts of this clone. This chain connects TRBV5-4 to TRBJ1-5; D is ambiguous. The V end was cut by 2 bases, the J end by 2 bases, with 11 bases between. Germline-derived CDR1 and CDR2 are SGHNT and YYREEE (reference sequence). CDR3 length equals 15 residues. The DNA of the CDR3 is TGTGCCAGCAGCTTATGGGCAGAGCGCAATCAGCCCCAGCATTTT. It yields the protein CASSLWAERNQPQHF. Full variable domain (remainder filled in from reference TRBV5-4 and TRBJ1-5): ETGVTQSPTHLIKTRGQQVTLRCSSQSGHNTVSWYQQALGQGPQFIFQYYREEENGRGNFPPRFSGLQFPNYSSELNVNALELDDSALYLCASSLWAERNQPQHFGDGTRLSIL.

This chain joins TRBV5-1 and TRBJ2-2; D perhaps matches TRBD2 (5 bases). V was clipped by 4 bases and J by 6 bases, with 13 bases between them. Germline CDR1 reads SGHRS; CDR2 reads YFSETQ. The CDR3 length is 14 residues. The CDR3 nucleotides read TGCGCCAGCAGCACCGGACCGGGATCCGGGGAGCTGTTTTTT. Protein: CASSTGPGSGELFF.

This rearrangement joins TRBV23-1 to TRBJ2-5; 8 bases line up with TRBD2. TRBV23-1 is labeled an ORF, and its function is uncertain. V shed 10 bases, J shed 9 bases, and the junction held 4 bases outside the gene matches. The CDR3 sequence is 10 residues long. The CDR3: CAIPGGAQYF. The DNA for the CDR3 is TGCGCCATCCCGGGGGGGGCCCAGTACTTC.

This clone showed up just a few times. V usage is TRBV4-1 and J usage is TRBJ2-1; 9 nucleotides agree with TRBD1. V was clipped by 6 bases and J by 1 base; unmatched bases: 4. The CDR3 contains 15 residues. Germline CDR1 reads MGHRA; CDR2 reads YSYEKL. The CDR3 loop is CASRQDRGSYNEQFF. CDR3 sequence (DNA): TGCGCCAGCAGGCAGGACAGGGGTTCCTACAATGAGCAGTTCTTC.

The CDR3: CASSLYSGGAGEKLFF. DNA for the CDR3: TGCGCCAGCAGCTTGTATTCGGGGGGAGCTGGTGAAAAACTGTTTTTT. The genes are TRBV5-1 and TRBJ1-4; D might be TRBD1 (5 bases). This CDR3 is built from 16 residues. Trimming pared 1 base from V and 7 bases from J, leaving 17 bases between. CDR1 and CDR2 (germline): SGHRS, YFSETQ.

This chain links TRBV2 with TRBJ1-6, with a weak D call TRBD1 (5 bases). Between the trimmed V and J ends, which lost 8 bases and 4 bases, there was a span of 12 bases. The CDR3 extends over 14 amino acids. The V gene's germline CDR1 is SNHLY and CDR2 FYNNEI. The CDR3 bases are TGTGCCAGCGAACGGGACTTATATAATTCACCCCTCCACTTT. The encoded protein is CASERDLYNSPLHF. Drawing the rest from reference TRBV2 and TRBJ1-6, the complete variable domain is EPEVTQTPSHQVTQMGQEVILRCVPISNHLYFYWYRQILGQKVEFLVSFYNNEISEKSEIFDDQFSVERPDGSNFTLKIRSTKLEDSAMYFCASERDLYNSPLHFGNGTRLTVT.

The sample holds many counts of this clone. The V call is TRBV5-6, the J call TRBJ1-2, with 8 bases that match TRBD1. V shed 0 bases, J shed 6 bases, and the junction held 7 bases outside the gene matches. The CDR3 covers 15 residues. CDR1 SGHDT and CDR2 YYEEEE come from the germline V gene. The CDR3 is CASSLGGGQGHGYTF. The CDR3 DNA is TGTGCCAGCAGCTTGGGGGGCGGACAGGGCCATGGCTACACCTTC.

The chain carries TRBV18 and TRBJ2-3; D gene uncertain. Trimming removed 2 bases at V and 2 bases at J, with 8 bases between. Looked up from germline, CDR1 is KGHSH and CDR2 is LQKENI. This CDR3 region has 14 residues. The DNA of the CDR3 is TGTGCCAGCTCACCAAGCGTAGTCACAGATACGCAGTATTTT. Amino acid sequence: CASSPSVVTDTQYF.

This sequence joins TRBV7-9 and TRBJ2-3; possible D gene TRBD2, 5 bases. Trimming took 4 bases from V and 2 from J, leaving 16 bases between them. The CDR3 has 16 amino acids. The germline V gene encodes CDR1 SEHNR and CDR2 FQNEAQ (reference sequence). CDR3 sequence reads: CASSSDGNFFTDTQYF. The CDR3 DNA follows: TGTGCCAGCAGCTCGGACGGGAACTTCTTCACAGATACGCAGTATTTT.

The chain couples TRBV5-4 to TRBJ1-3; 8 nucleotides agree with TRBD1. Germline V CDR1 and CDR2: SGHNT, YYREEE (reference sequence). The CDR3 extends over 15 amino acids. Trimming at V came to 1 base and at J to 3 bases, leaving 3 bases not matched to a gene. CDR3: CASSLQGARGNTIYF. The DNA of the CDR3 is TGTGCCAGCAGCTTGCAGGGGGCTCGTGGAAACACCATATATTTT.

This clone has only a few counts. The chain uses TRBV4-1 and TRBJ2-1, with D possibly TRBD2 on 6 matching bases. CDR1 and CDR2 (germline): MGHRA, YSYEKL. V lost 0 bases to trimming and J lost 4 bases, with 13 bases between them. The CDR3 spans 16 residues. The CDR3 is CASSQDNGGRYNEQFF. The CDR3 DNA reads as TGCGCCAGCAGCCAAGATAACGGGGGACGATACAATGAGCAGTTCTTC.

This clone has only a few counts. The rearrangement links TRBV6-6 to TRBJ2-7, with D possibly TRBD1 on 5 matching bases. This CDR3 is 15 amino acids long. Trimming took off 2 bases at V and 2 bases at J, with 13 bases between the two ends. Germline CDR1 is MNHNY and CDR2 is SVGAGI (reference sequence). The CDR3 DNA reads TGTGCCAGCAGTTACGGAGTGACAGCGACCTACGAGCAGTACTTC. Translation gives CASSYGVTATYEQYF.

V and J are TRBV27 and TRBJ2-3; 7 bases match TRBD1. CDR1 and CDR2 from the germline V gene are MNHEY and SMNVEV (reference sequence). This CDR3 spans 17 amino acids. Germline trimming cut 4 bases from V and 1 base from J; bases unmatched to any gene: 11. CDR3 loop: CASSSLQGVRGTDTQYF. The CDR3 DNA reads TGTGCCAGCAGTTCCCTTCAGGGGGTTCGAGGCACAGATACGCAGTATTTT.